This TCR beta chain was identified during a study of T cell responses to AZD1222 COVID-19 vaccine. Clones were sequenced by immunoSEQ multiplex PCR, and TCRdb holds only the in-frame ones, with some missing. Counted here are about 96,000 clones, about 90% occurring once; the ten biggest clones make up roughly 24%. J was trimmed by 0 bases and V by 3 bases; bases with no gene match: 4. CDR3 length: 16 amino acids. Germline CDR1 reads KGHSH; CDR2 reads LQKENI. Comments on this clone: Its specificity is not known.

Study-level findings and limits: With dominance at 160-218 and 743-854, vaccine-associated CD4 TCRs spanned spike. The donors showed a predominance of white British ancestry and of females, with possible underestimation of clonal diversity. Baseline serostatus was positive in only a handful of AZD1222 recipients.

The rearrangement uses TRBV18 and TRBJ2-4, with 8 bases aligning to TRBD1. This receptor was taken from an adult in good health. This sample comprised peripheral blood, obtained on day 0 of AZD1222 vaccination. CDR3 in amino acids: CASSPWTGLAKNIQYF. CDR3 sequence (DNA): TGTGCCAGCTCACCCTGGACAGGGCTAGCCAAAAACATTCAGTACTTC.